Shown below are 30 T cell receptor beta chains from a single sample sequenced in a study of blood T cell repertoires in COVID-19. TCRdb keeps only in-frame clones here, not all; method: immunoSEQ multiplex PCR. Of about 180,000 clones listed, roughly 82% are singletons. Sequencing was done on a sample of PBMCs or T cells enriched from blood (not recorded which). These receptors were collected from a woman in her twenties or thirties who had recovered from COVID-19.

This rearrangement joins TRBV28 to TRBJ1-2, with D possibly matching TRBD1 (5 bases). Germline CDR1 and CDR2: MDHEN and SYDVKM. The CDR3 spans 13 residues. Trimming removed 5 bases from V and 4 bases from J, with 11 bases in between. The CDR3 protein is CASSSQTAYGYTF. The CDR3 bases are TGTGCCAGCAGTAGTCAGACAGCCTATGGCTACACCTTC.

The chain uses TRBV20-1 and TRBJ1-2; 9 nucleotides match TRBD1. Germline CDR1 is DFQATT and CDR2 is SNEGSKA (reference sequence). V dropped 3 bases and J dropped 8; count of bases not matched to a gene: 16. This CDR3 region has 16 residues. CDR3 bases: TGCAGTGCTAGTCACCCGGGGACAGGGATGTTGGAAGGCTACACCTTC. This gives the protein CSASHPGTGMLEGYTF.

The gene calls are TRBV7-9 and TRBJ1-2; D is undetermined. Germline values: CDR1 SEHNR, CDR2 FQNEAQ (reference sequence). Trimming stripped 4 bases from V and 11 bases from J, with 14 bases between. The CDR3 length is 12 residues. CDR3 nucleotides: TGTGCCAGCAGCTCCTGGATGGAGTGGTACACCTTC. Its protein is CASSSWMEWYTF. The variable domain in full, with the rest retrieved from reference TRBV7-9 and TRBJ1-2, is DTGVSQNPRHKITKRGQNVTFRCDPISEHNRLYWYRQTLGQGPEFLTYFQNEAQLEKSRLLSDRFSAERPKGSFSTLEIQRTEQGDSAMYLCASSSWMEWYTFGSGTRLTVV.

This clone was recorded once. The gene calls are TRBV19 and TRBJ2-5; D possibly corresponds to TRBD2 (6 bases). The CDR3 is 14 amino acids. V lost 4 bases, J lost 5 bases, and 14 bases lay in between. Germline assignment: CDR1 LNHDA and CDR2 SQIVND (reference sequence). The CDR3 DNA sequence: TGTGCCAGTAGTACGGGCCCGGCGGGGGAGACCCAGTACTTC. Its protein product is CASSTGPAGETQYF.

The rearrangement uses TRBV7-9 and TRBJ2-7; perhaps TRBD2 as D (5 bases). This CDR3 comprises 13 residues. Germline loops: CDR1 SEHNR, CDR2 FQNEAQ (reference sequence). The germline V and J ends were trimmed by 4 bases and 6 bases, with 13 bases remaining between them. The CDR3 sequence: CASSSPPGSEQYF. DNA of the CDR3: TGTGCCAGCAGCTCACCGCCGGGGAGCGAGCAGTACTTC.

CDR3 loop: CASSLDRGHYGYTF. CDR3 DNA sequence: TGTGCCAGCAGCTTGGACAGGGGCCATTATGGCTACACCTTC. The chain uses TRBV11-1 and TRBJ1-2; 9 nucleotides match TRBD1. This CDR3 has 14 amino acids. V lost 3 bases to trimming and J lost 5 bases; unmatched junction nucleotides: 4. Per the germline V gene, CDR1 is SGHAT and CDR2 is FQDESV (reference sequence).

V is TRBV15 and J is TRBJ2-1, with D unclear. There are 13 residues in the CDR3. Germline V lookup: CDR1 LNHNV, CDR2 YYDKDF (reference sequence). Trimming took off 0 bases at V and 3 bases at J, with 3 bases between the two ends. Here the CDR3 reads CATSRDRYNEQFF. DNA for the CDR3: TGTGCCACCAGCAGAGACCGCTACAATGAGCAGTTCTTC. The whole variable domain, remainder taken from reference TRBV15 and TRBJ2-1, is DAMVIQNPRYQVTQFGKPVTLSCSQTLNHNVMYWYQQKSSQAPKLLFHYYDKDFNNEADTPDNFQSRRPNTSFCFLDIRSPGLGDTAMYLCATSRDRYNEQFFGPGTRLTVL.

The chain joins TRBV6-5 to TRBJ1-5; D is ambiguous. This CDR3 is built from 13 residues. The ends were cut back, 6 bases at V and 3 bases at J, with 9 bases in the middle. Germline V gene data show CDR1 as MNHEY and CDR2 as SVGAGI. The CDR3 region is CASRASPNQPQHF. CDR3 DNA sequence: TGTGCCAGCAGAGCCTCCCCCAATCAGCCCCAGCATTTT.

The chain uses TRBV9 and TRBJ2-1; 10 bases line up with TRBD2. The V segment lost 1 base and the J segment 5 bases; nucleotides outside the gene matches: 6. This CDR3 region has 16 residues. Germline CDR1 reads SGDLS; CDR2 reads YYNGEE. The CDR3 DNA sequence: TGTGCCAGCAGCGTACCGGAACTAGCGGGACACAATGAGCAGTTCTTC. Translation: CASSVPELAGHNEQFF.

The V call is TRBV28, the J call TRBJ2-2, with TRBD2 identical over 14 bases. The germline V gene has CDR1 MDHEN and CDR2 SYDVKM. The CDR3 sequence is 21 residues long. Trimming took 4 bases from V and 7 from J; bases not matched to a gene: 20. CDR3 amino acids: CASSSPQGAIVTSGRVGELFF. CDR3 DNA: TGTGCCAGCAGTTCCCCCCAGGGGGCGATTGTGACTAGCGGGAGGGTCGGGGAGCTGTTTTTT. Based on the CDR3 plus reference TRBV28 and TRBJ2-2, the full variable domain is DVKVTQSSRYLVKRTGEKVFLECVQDMDHENMFWYRQDPGLGLRLIYFSYDVKMKEKGDIPEGYSVSREKKERFSLILESASTNQTSMYLCASSSPQGAIVTSGRVGELFFGEGSRLTVL.

This sequence joins TRBV5-5 and TRBJ2-1; 16 nucleotides match TRBD2. The V and J ends lost 1 base and 1 base, in that order; junction bases with no gene match: 5. This CDR3 spans 19 amino acids. The germline V gene has CDR1 SGHKS and CDR2 YYEKEE (reference sequence). The CDR3 coding sequence is TGTGCCAGCAGCTTGTTGGGACTAGCGGGAGGGGGGTCCTACAATGAGCAGTTCTTC. Amino acid sequence: CASSLLGLAGGGSYNEQFF. Full variable domain (remainder filled in from reference TRBV5-5 and TRBJ2-1): DAGVTQSPTHLIKTRGQQVTLRCSPISGHKSVSWYQQVLGQGPQFIFQYYEKEERGRGNFPDRFSARQFPNYSSELNVNALLLGDSALYLCASSLLGLAGGGSYNEQFFGPGTRLTVL.

This chain uses TRBV5-1 with TRBJ2-7; the D gene is possibly TRBD2 (6 bases). The germline CDR1 and CDR2 sequences are SGHRS and YFSETQ. The CDR3 totals 13 residues. V lost 0 bases, J lost 6 bases, and 10 bases lay in between. CDR3 sequence reads: CASSLAGTGEQYF. Written as DNA, the CDR3 is TGCGCCAGCAGCTTGGCAGGGACTGGCGAGCAGTACTTC.

This rearrangement joins TRBV7-2 to TRBJ2-7; 9 bases match TRBD2. From germline, CDR1 is SGHTA and CDR2 FQGNSA. With V trimmed by 2 bases and J by 3 bases, 8 bases remained unmatched. This CDR3 is built from 16 residues. CDR3 sequence reads: CASSLIFAGGLYEQYF. The DNA of the CDR3 is TGTGCCAGCAGCTTAATTTTCGCGGGAGGGCTCTACGAGCAGTACTTC.

The chain joins TRBV18 to TRBJ2-6, with 8 bases matching TRBD1. CDR3 length: 18 residues. The germline V gene encodes CDR1 KGHSH and CDR2 LQKENI. V lost 3 bases to trimming and J lost 4 bases; unmatched junction nucleotides: 11. In DNA form, the CDR3 reads TGTGCCAGCTCACCCTTCCCCCTGACAGGGGCCGGGGCCAACGTCCTGACTTTC. This translates into CASSPFPLTGAGANVLTF. The entire variable domain, with the rest obtained from reference TRBV18 and TRBJ2-6, is as follows: NAGVMQNPRHLVRRRGQEARLRCSPMKGHSHVYWYRQLPEEGLKFMVYLQKENIIDESGMPKERFSAEFPKEGPSILRIQQVVRGDSAAYFCASSPFPLTGAGANVLTFGAGSRLTVL.

This clone has a handful of counts. The chain has TRBV15 and TRBJ2-7; 9 bases match TRBD1. The CDR3 contains 15 residues. J lost 5 bases, V lost 2 bases, and 7 bases had no gene match. CDR1 is LNHNV and CDR2 is YYDKDF in the germline V gene (reference sequence). The CDR3 DNA reads as TGTGCCACCAGCAGAATTTCCACAGGGGGCCACGAGCAGTACTTC. Translation: CATSRISTGGHEQYF.

In this sample, this clone turned up once. The rearrangement joins TRBV27 to TRBJ1-1, with no clear D. There are 13 residues in the CDR3. The V end was cut by 3 bases, the J end by 2 bases, with 7 bases between. From germline, CDR1 is MNHEY and CDR2 SMNVEV (reference sequence). The CDR3 DNA sequence: TGTGCCAGCAGTTTCGCCCTAAACACTGAAGCTTTCTTT. This translates into CASSFALNTEAFF.

The chain uses TRBV19 and TRBJ2-5; 12 bases fit TRBD2. The germline V gene encodes CDR1 LNHDA and CDR2 SQIVND (reference sequence). V was clipped by 7 bases and J by 1 base; unmatched bases: 4. This CDR3 is 15 amino acids long. The DNA for the CDR3 is TGTGCCAGTACCCTAGCGGGAGGGAGCCAAGAGACCCAGTACTTC. It is translated as CASTLAGGSQETQYF.

The V and J genes are TRBV5-4 and TRBJ2-3; TRBD1 might be the D (6 bases). Germline V gives CDR1 SGHNT, CDR2 YYREEE (reference sequence). The CDR3 covers 14 residues. Trimming took 3 bases from V and 0 from J, leaving 8 bases between them. The CDR3 is CASSSQGSTDTQYF. DNA of the CDR3: TGTGCCAGCAGCTCCCAGGGGAGCACAGATACGCAGTATTTT.

This clone was counted once. This chain uses TRBV2 with TRBJ2-7, with D possibly matching TRBD2 (5 bases). Trimming pared 0 bases from V and 4 bases from J, leaving 10 bases between. Germline CDR1 is SNHLY and CDR2 is FYNNEI. This CDR3 contains 14 residues. CDR3 amino acids: CASSEALRVYEQYF. For the CDR3, the DNA is TGTGCCAGCAGTGAAGCGCTGAGGGTTTACGAGCAGTACTTC.

The chain joins TRBV10-1 to TRBJ1-1; 9 bases map to TRBD1. V lost 3 bases and J lost 5; bases outside the gene matches: 4. The CDR3 contains 14 residues. Germline-derived CDR1 and CDR2 are WNHNN and SYGVQD (reference sequence). CDR3 coding DNA: TGCGCCAGCAGTGACGGGACAGGGCGTACTGAAGCTTTCTTT. It is translated as CASSDGTGRTEAFF.

The CDR3, as DNA: TGTGCCAGCAGTCCGCTGGACAGGGAGGCGTCTGGGGCTTTCTTT. It is translated as CASSPLDREASGAFF. J is TRBJ1-1 and V is TRBV27, with TRBD1 matching over 8 bases. The CDR3 is made up of 15 amino acids. The junction had 16 bases not matched to a gene; V was cut back by 5 bases and J by 11 bases. Germline assignment: CDR1 MNHEY and CDR2 SMNVEV (reference sequence).

The V and J genes are TRBV25-1 and TRBJ1-1, with D maybe TRBD1 (5 bases). The CDR3 covers 16 residues. Germline V lookup: CDR1 MGHDK, CDR2 SYGVNS. V lost 3 bases and J 1 base, leaving 15 bases between the germline ends. The CDR3 region has the DNA TGTGCCAGCAGTGACACATACAACCAGGGGAACACTGAAGCTTTCTTT. As protein: CASSDTYNQGNTEAFF.

The gene calls are TRBV18 and TRBJ2-7; possibly TRBD2 for D (5 bases). This CDR3 spans 16 amino acids. Trimming removed 1 base at V and 4 bases at J, with 17 bases between. Germline-derived CDR1 and CDR2 are KGHSH and LQKENI. The CDR3 sequence is CASSPRAPSQLYEQYF. The CDR3 DNA follows: TGTGCCAGCTCACCACGGGCCCCTAGCCAGCTTTACGAGCAGTACTTC.

The chain joins TRBV5-1 to TRBJ2-2; TRBD2 matches 8 bases. Germline trimming cut 1 base from V and 5 bases from J; bases unmatched to any gene: 4. Germline-derived CDR1 and CDR2 are SGHRS and YFSETQ. The CDR3 length is 15 residues. The CDR3 coding sequence is TGCGCCAGCAGCTTGCCCGGGGGGGGTACCGGGGAGCTGTTTTTT. Translating gives CASSLPGGGTGELFF.

J is TRBJ2-3 and V is TRBV28, with 8 bases matching TRBD2. Germline lookup yields CDR1 MDHEN and CDR2 SYDVKM. The CDR3 totals 16 residues. V shed 5 bases, J shed 2 bases, and the junction held 9 bases outside the gene matches. DNA for the CDR3: TGTGCCAGCAGTACTCCCGGACTAGCTCTCACAGATACGCAGTATTTT. It encodes CASSTPGLALTDTQYF.

The chain employs TRBV3-1 (or the pseudogene TRBV3-2) and TRBJ2-5; maybe TRBD1 (5 bases). This CDR3 region has 14 residues. The V gene's germline CDR1 is LGHDT and CDR2 YNNKEL (reference sequence). Trimming pared 4 bases from V and 3 bases from J, leaving 12 bases between. DNA of the CDR3: TGTGCCAGCAGCCTACCCCCAGGGAAAGAGACCCAGTACTTC. It codes for CASSLPPGKETQYF.

The V call is TRBV19, the J call TRBJ1-1, with D possibly TRBD1 on 6 matching bases. V lost 4 bases and J 7 bases, leaving 13 bases between the germline ends. Germline values: CDR1 LNHDA, CDR2 SQIVND (reference sequence). The CDR3 runs to 13 residues. The CDR3 DNA reads as TGTGCCAGTAGTACGACTACAGGGTATGAAGCTTTCTTT. This sequence encodes CASSTTTGYEAFF.

V and J are TRBV13 and TRBJ1-2; 9 positions agree with TRBD1. J lost 6 bases, V lost 5 bases, and 10 bases had no gene match. Per germline, CDR1 PRHDT and CDR2 FYEKMQ (reference sequence). This CDR3 has 15 amino acids. CDR3 bases: TGTGCCAGCAGCCTCCGGGACAGGGACTTCGATGGCTACACCTTC. It codes for CASSLRDRDFDGYTF. Filled out from reference TRBV13 and TRBJ1-2, the complete variable domain reads AAGVIQSPRHLIKEKRETATLKCYPIPRHDTVYWYQQGPGQDPQFLISFYEKMQSDKGSIPDRFSAQQFSDYHSELNMSSLELGDSALYFCASSLRDRDFDGYTFGSGTRLTVV.

The genes are TRBV27 and TRBJ2-7; D gene ambiguous. This CDR3 spans 14 amino acids. V was cut by 3 bases and J by 2 bases, with 11 bases left in between. Germline values: CDR1 MNHEY, CDR2 SMNVEV (reference sequence). The CDR3 spells CASSFGTTAYEQYF. CDR3 sequence (DNA): TGTGCCAGCAGTTTCGGTACCACAGCCTACGAGCAGTACTTC.

This chain links TRBV15 with TRBJ1-1; 8 bases are a match to TRBD1. CDR3 size: 15 residues. J gave up 2 bases and V 1 base, and 3 bases lay outside the gene matches. The germline V gene has CDR1 LNHNV and CDR2 YYDKDF (reference sequence). The CDR3 nucleotides are TGTGCCACCAGCAGAGTTGACAGGGGAAACACTGAAGCTTTCTTT. This translates into CATSRVDRGNTEAFF.